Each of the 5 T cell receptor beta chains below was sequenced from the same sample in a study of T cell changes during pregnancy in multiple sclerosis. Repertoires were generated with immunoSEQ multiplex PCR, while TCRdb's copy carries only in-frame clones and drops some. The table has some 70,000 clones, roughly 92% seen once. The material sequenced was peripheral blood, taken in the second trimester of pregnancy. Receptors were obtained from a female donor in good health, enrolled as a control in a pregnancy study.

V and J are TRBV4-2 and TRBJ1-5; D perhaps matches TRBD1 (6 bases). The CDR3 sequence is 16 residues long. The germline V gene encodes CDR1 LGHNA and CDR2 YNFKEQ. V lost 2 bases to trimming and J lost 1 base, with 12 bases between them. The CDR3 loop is CASSQNREGSNQPQHF. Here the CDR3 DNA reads TGTGCCAGCAGCCAAAACAGGGAAGGGAGCAATCAGCCCCAGCATTTT.

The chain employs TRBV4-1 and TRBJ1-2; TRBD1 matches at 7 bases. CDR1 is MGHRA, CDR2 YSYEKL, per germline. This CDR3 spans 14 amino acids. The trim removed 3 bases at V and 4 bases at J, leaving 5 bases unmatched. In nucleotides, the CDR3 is TGCGCCAGCAGCCAGTCCGGGACAGCCTATGGCTACACCTTC. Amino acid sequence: CASSQSGTAYGYTF.

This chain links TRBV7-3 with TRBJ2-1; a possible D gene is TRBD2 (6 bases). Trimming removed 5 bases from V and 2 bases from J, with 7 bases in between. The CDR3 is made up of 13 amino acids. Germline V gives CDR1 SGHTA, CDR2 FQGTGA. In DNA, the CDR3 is TGTGCCAGCAGCCAGCGGGCCTACAATGAGCAGTTCTTC. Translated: CASSQRAYNEQFF.

The CDR3 loop reads CASSVVRDTQYF. The DNA of the CDR3 is TGTGCCAGCTCGGTGGTTCGAGATACGCAGTATTTT. This chain links TRBV25-1 with TRBJ2-3, with D uncertain. The germline V gene encodes CDR1 MGHDK and CDR2 SYGVNS. CDR3 length: 12 amino acids. The germline V and J ends were trimmed by 8 bases and 5 bases, with 11 bases remaining between them.

This chain's CDR3 is CASSPHTGFDTEAFF. In DNA, the CDR3 is TGTGCCAGCAGCCCTCATACAGGGTTCGACACTGAAGCTTTCTTT. The genes are TRBV28 and TRBJ1-1, with D perhaps TRBD1 (6 bases). Germline V CDR1 and CDR2: MDHEN, SYDVKM. V was clipped by 6 bases and J by 3 bases, with 17 bases between them. The length of the CDR3 is 15 residues.